These 5 T cell receptor beta chains were sequenced from one sample in a study of T cells after yellow fever vaccination. TCRdb reprocessed the 5' RACE reads via MiXCR and lists one record per CDR3 protein. This sample has about 260,000 distinct CDR3 sequences; 5.2% occur once, and the top ten carry about 3.5%. The sample here was CD4+ T cells sorted from PBMCs, taken on the day of the yellow fever booster vaccination. The receptors shown here come from a man aged 18 to 30 who received the YFV17D yellow fever vaccine.

The chain uses TRBV20-1 and TRBJ1-4; no definite D call. Trimming took 3 bases from V and 7 from J, leaving 12 bases between them. CDR1 DFQATT and CDR2 SNEGSKA come from the germline V gene (reference sequence). There are 13 residues in the CDR3. CDR3 DNA: TGCAGTGCTAGTGACGGGAGAGGTGAAAAACTGTTTTTT. This encodes CSASDGRGEKLFF.

The gene calls are TRBV20-1 and TRBJ2-2; D is possibly TRBD1 or TRBD2 (5 bases each). The CDR3 is 15 residues long. Trimming removed 6 bases from V and 0 bases from J, with 14 bases in between. CDR1 DFQATT and CDR2 SNEGSKA come from the germline V gene (reference sequence). The CDR3 reads CSAQLGAANTGELFF. The CDR3 bases are TGCAGTGCCCAGCTCGGGGCCGCGAACACCGGGGAGCTGTTTTTT.

This clonotype was counted between two and nine times. The genes are TRBV20-1 and TRBJ1-2; 7 bases match TRBD1. There are 14 residues in the CDR3. Germline assignment: CDR1 DFQATT and CDR2 SNEGSKA (reference sequence). Trimming cost V 5 bases and J 6 bases; bases outside gene matches: 12. CDR3 protein: CSASPEDRSHGYTF. In DNA form, the CDR3 reads TGCAGTGCTTCCCCCGAGGACAGGTCGCATGGCTACACCTTC.

The V gene is TRBV5-1, the J gene TRBJ1-1, with 9 bases matching TRBD1. The CDR3 loop spans 13 amino acids. V lost 2 bases, J lost 8 bases, and 4 bases stayed unmatched. Germline loops: CDR1 SGHRS, CDR2 YFSETQ. CDR3 sequence (DNA): TGCGCCAGCAGCTTAGATACAGGGGGCGAAGCTTTCTTT. Its translation is CASSLDTGGEAFF. The whole variable domain, remainder taken from reference TRBV5-1 and TRBJ1-1, is KAGVTQTPRYLIKTRGQQVTLSCSPISGHRSVSWYQQTPGQGLQFLFEYFSETQRNKGNFPGRFSGRQFSNSRSEMNVSTLELGDSALYLCASSLDTGGEAFFGQGTRLTVV.

The J gene is TRBJ2-1, the V gene TRBV7-2; D not certain. V was trimmed by 5 bases and J by 7 bases, leaving 12 bases between them. Per the germline V gene, CDR1 is SGHTA and CDR2 is FQGNSA. The CDR3 covers 13 residues. The CDR3 is CASSPRIRNEQFF. In DNA, the CDR3 is TGTGCCAGCAGCCCTCGAATTAGGAATGAGCAGTTCTTC.